The T cell receptor beta chain described here comes from a study of blood T cell repertoires in COVID-19. Study background: Acute-phase and convalescent COVID-19 samples originated in the United States, Italy and Spain. PBMCs, B-cell-depleted T cells, or T cells provided the cDNA or gDNA that made up the material.

The germline gives CDR1 LNHDA, CDR2 SQIVND (reference sequence). The CDR3 runs to 18 residues. Unmatched junction bases numbered 15, after V lost 4 bases and J lost 4 bases. Here immunoSEQ multiplex PCR was the method, and the copy in TCRdb shows in-frame clones only, minus some. Counted here are under 250,000 clones, 80% to 90% occurring once; the ten biggest clones make up 2% to 3%. Sequencing was done on a sample of PBMCs or T cells enriched from blood (not recorded which). The gene calls are TRBV19 and TRBJ1-2; 10 bases agree with TRBD1. The clonotype was recovered from a woman younger than 45 with acute COVID-19. Written as DNA, the CDR3 is TGTGCCAGTAGTAGACAGGGGGCGAGACCCCCCTCGCCCTATGGCTACACCTTC. The encoded protein is CASSRQGARPPSPYGYTF. Supplemented by reference TRBV19 and TRBJ1-2, the full variable domain reads DGGITQSPKYLFRKEGQNVTLSCEQNLNHDAMYWYRQDPGQGLRLIYYSQIVNDFQKGDIAEGYSVSREKKESFPLTVTSAQKNPTAFYLCASSRQGARPPSPYGYTFGSGTRLTVV.